This TCR beta chain was documented in a study of OX40 agonist ivuxolimab in advanced cancers. Study overall: Ivuxolimab was administered intravenously to patients at 0.01 to 10 mg/kg every 2 weeks.

Baseline was the first blood sampling point, followed by cycle 4 day 1 and cycle 7 day 1. The ends lost 3 bases at V and 9 bases at J; junction bases unmatched: 12. Germline assignment: CDR1 LNHDA and CDR2 SQIVND (reference sequence). The CDR3 is 16 residues long. Method: immunoSEQ multiplex PCR; TCRdb's copy keeps in-frame clones and lacks some. The data hold 75,000 to 100,000 clones, with approximately 89% observed a single time. The chain links TRBV19 to TRBJ2-1, with TRBD2 identical over 9 bases. The receptor's source is an adult with an advanced solid tumor such as melanoma, head and neck, liver or kidney cancer. This sample comprised CD4+ or CD8+ T cells sorted from blood, obtained in a trial of the OX40 agonist ivuxolimab. The CDR3, as DNA: TGTGCCAGTAGTATGACTAGCGGAAGACCAAATATTGAGCAGTTCTTC. Its protein product is CASSMTSGRPNIEQFF.